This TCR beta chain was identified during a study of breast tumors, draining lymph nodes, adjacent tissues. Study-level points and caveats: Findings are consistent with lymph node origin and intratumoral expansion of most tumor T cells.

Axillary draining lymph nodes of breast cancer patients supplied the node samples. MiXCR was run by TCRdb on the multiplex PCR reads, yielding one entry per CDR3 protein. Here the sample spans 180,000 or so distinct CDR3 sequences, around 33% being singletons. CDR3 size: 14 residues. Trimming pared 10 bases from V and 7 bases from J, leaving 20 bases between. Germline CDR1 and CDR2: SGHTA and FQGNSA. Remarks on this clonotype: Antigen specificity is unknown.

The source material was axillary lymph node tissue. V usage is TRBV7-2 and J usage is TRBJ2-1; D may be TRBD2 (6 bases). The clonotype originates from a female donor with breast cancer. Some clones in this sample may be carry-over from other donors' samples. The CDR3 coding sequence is TGTGCCACCACAATAGGCGGGGTGGGTAATGAGCAGTTCTTC. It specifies CATTIGGVGNEQFF. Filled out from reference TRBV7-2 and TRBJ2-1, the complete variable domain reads GAGVSQSPSNKVTEKGKDVELRCDPISGHTALYWYRQSLGQGLEFLIYFQGNSAPDKSGLPSDRFSAERTGGSVSTLTIQRTQQEDSAVYLCATTIGGVGNEQFFGPGTRLTVL.